This TCR beta chain was sequenced during a study of blood T cell repertoires in COVID-19 (dated by TCRdb to 2019 to 2021). Context from the whole study: The collaborator samples originated in the United States, Italy and Spain and spanned the acute and convalescent phases of COVID-19. The prospective study material was composed of cDNA or gDNA derived from T cells, B-cell-depleted T cells, or PBMCs. Subjects who had been exposed to COVID-19, were actively infected with it, or had recovered from it provided the deeply sampled blood TCRbeta repertoires that made up the dataset. The repertoires were made available in a free public database intended to serve as a resource for research on the immune response to SARS-CoV-2. Samples came from the ongoing ImmuneRACE study (first 160 participants) plus 1,254 subjects from 6 global collaborators. A de-identified subject ID, COVID-19 status, age in years and sex were almost always included in the sample metadata. Where HLA class I and class II types were available, the types were taken from metadata supplied by the sample provider, not from assay-based typing. What the authors observed across the whole study: Clinical and demographic metadata were provided uncurated, with the amount varying by source and participant.

In Seattle, one collaborating source enrolled patients while the infection was active and tracked those patients longitudinally over the course of disease. Each collaborating institution followed its own protocols to collect whole blood in K2EDTA tubes. Collaborator samples were shipped for TCRbeta analysis as frozen whole blood, isolated PBMCs, or DNA extracted from either sample type. A note on this clone: Its antigen is currently not known. Per-base quality was not reported, and no clone a single base away is much larger than it.

TCRbeta CDR3 regions were amplified from genomic DNA using the immunoSEQ Assay, a bias-controlled multiplex PCR. The study's own analysis went as follows. The number of nucleated cells in each sample was estimated by amplification of reference gene primers within the assay. Sequence reads were collapsed and filtered to measure the absolute abundance of every unique TCRbeta CDR3 rearrangement. For each sample, productive Simpson clonality was calculated as the square root of Simpson's diversity index across productive rearrangements. This immuneACCESS table, as held by TCRdb, lists in-frame sequences with V and J called but not all clones. Of the missing ones, under half trace to an unresolved V gene in checked studies; the others have no known cause. V and J calls plus clone size are reproduced from that table; the DNA served to infer D and trimming. The sample yields hundreds of thousands of clones; around 90% were counted once. 1% of the sample goes to the ten largest clones.

V loses 3 bases at its end and J loses 8 bases; junction bases beyond the gene matches: 9. CDR1 SEHNR and CDR2 FQNEAQ were looked up in the germline V gene (reference sequence). From the cysteine through the phenylalanine, the CDR3 covers 16 amino acids. Of the read, only the CDR3 DNA is kept; its 48 bases are in frame from base 1. This clonotype was obtained from a woman aged 40-49 years with COVID-19, enrolled during active disease. The chain employs TRBV7-9 and TRBJ1-4, with 10 bases aligning to TRBD1. The source material was peripheral blood. The sequenced DNA: TGTGCCAGCAGCTTCAAAGGGACAGGGGCGCCCGAAAAACTGTTTTTT. Its protein reads: CASSFKGTGAPEKLFF.